Following are 12 T cell receptor beta chains from one sample sequenced in a study of blood T cell repertoires in COVID-19. Assay: immunoSEQ multiplex PCR; the TCRdb copy retains only in-frame clones and omits some. The sample yields 150,000 to 200,000 clones, around 83% seen once. Sequenced: PBMCs or T cells enriched from blood (not recorded which). Receptor source: a middle-aged woman in a cohort exposed to, infected with or recovered from COVID-19 (not recorded which).

This chain links TRBV11-2 with TRBJ1-2, with 7 bases matching TRBD1. The CDR3 is 14 residues long. Trimming took 5 bases from V and 4 from J; bases not matched to a gene: 7. CDR1 and CDR2 from the germline V gene are SGHAT and FQNNGV. This chain's CDR3 is CASSPLAGGYGYTF. The CDR3 DNA reads as TGTGCCAGCAGCCCTTTGGCAGGGGGCTATGGCTACACCTTC. The full variable domain, in which reference TRBV11-2 and TRBJ1-2 provide the parts outside the CDR3, is EAGVAQSPRYKIIEKRQSVAFWCNPISGHATLYWYQQILGQGPKLLIQFQNNGVVDDSQLPKDRFSAERLKGVDSTLKIQPAKLEDSAVYLCASSPLAGGYGYTFGSGTRLTVV.

The chain has TRBV4-2 and TRBJ2-3; possible D gene TRBD1, 6 bases. There are 16 residues in the CDR3. Germline loops: CDR1 LGHNA, CDR2 YNFKEQ. The ends were cut back, 0 bases at V and 4 bases at J, with 14 bases in the middle. This chain's CDR3 is CASSQEIRGQSDTQYF. The CDR3 DNA reads as TGTGCCAGCAGCCAAGAGATCCGAGGACAGTCAGATACGCAGTATTTT.

The genes are TRBV5-1 and TRBJ1-1, with unresolved D. V was pared by 0 bases and J by 1 base, with 7 bases between. The CDR3 covers 14 residues. The germline CDR1 and CDR2 sequences are SGHRS and YFSETQ. CDR3 DNA sequence: TGCGCCAGCAGCTTGGGTCGGGGGAACACTGAAGCTTTCTTT. It translates to CASSLGRGNTEAFF.

The J gene is TRBJ2-3, the V gene TRBV4-1; D not resolved. V dropped 4 bases and J dropped 2 bases, with 7 bases sitting between them. Looked up from germline, CDR1 is MGHRA and CDR2 is YSYEKL. There are 13 residues in the CDR3. The CDR3 protein is CASSLRATDTQYF. The CDR3 DNA sequence: TGCGCCAGCAGCCTAAGAGCCACAGATACGCAGTATTTT.

The V gene is TRBV29-1, the J gene TRBJ1-1; weak D call: TRBD1 (6 bases). V gave up 4 bases and J gave up 3 bases, with 18 bases separating them. This CDR3 spans 15 amino acids. Germline V gene sequence: CDR1 SQVTM, CDR2 ANQGSEA. The CDR3 loop is CSVAGTTGGDTEAFF. The CDR3 DNA follows: TGCAGCGTTGCGGGGACGACAGGTGGGGACACTGAAGCTTTCTTT. Together with reference TRBV29-1 and TRBJ1-1, the CDR3 gives the full variable domain: SAVISQKPSRDICQRGTSLTIQCQVDSQVTMMFWYRQQPGQSLTLIATANQGSEATYESGFVIDKFPISRPNLTFSTLTVSNMSPEDSSIYLCSVAGTTGGDTEAFFGQGTRLTVV.

In DNA form, the CDR3 reads TGCGCCAGCAGCTTGGGAGATTCCTCCTACAATGAGCAGTTCTTC. Translation gives CASSLGDSSYNEQFF. V gene TRBV5-1 combines with J gene TRBJ2-1; D is undetermined. The CDR3 totals 15 residues. The V end lost 0 bases, the J end lost 0 bases, and 7 bases lay between the germline ends. CDR1 SGHRS and CDR2 YFSETQ come from the germline V gene.

V usage is TRBV5-6 and J usage is TRBJ1-5; unclear D gene. Germline lookup yields CDR1 SGHDT and CDR2 YYEEEE. This CDR3 is 14 amino acids long. V gave up 1 base and J gave up 5 bases, with 10 bases separating them. CDR3 in amino acids: CASSLWPRDQPQHF. The CDR3 DNA is TGTGCCAGCAGCTTGTGGCCTCGGGATCAGCCCCAGCATTTT.

This rearrangement joins TRBV7-2 to TRBJ2-3; 13 nucleotides agree with TRBD2. This CDR3 has 16 residues. The germline CDR1 and CDR2 sequences are SGHTA and FQGNSA. With V trimmed by 8 bases and J by 5 bases, 10 bases remained unmatched. The CDR3 DNA is TGTGCCAGCGGCGCGGGACTAGCGGGATATGGAGATACGCAGTATTTT. Translation gives CASGAGLAGYGDTQYF.

The genes are TRBV3-1 (or the pseudogene TRBV3-2) and TRBJ2-3, with a weak D call TRBD2 (5 bases). V lost 4 bases and J 0 bases, leaving 5 bases between the germline ends. The CDR3 length is 13 residues. CDR1 is LGHDT, CDR2 YNNKEL, per germline (reference sequence). CDR3 protein: CASSRTSTDTQYF. Written as DNA, the CDR3 is TGTGCCAGCAGCCGGACTAGCACAGATACGCAGTATTTT.

This clone was seen only once. The chain recombines TRBV7-6 with TRBJ2-1, with D possibly TRBD1 on 6 matching bases. The V end was cut by 1 base, the J end by 5 bases, with 21 bases between. The length of the CDR3 is 18 residues. Germline CDR1 SGHVS, CDR2 FNYEAQ. CDR3: CASSLVPDGGQMNNEQFF. The CDR3 DNA reads TGTGCCAGCAGCTTAGTACCGGACGGCGGACAGATGAACAATGAGCAGTTCTTC. Complete variable domain (other parts from reference TRBV7-6 and TRBJ2-1): GAGVSQSPRYKVTKRGQDVALRCDPISGHVSLYWYRQALGQGPEFLTYFNYEAQQDKSGLPNDRFSAERPEGSISTLTIQRTEQRDSAMYRCASSLVPDGGQMNNEQFFGPGTRLTVL.

This chain links TRBV5-4 with TRBJ2-1; 9 bases fit TRBD1. V gave up 4 bases and J gave up 9 bases; unmatched junction bases: 5. This CDR3 is 13 amino acids long. From germline, CDR1 is SGHNT and CDR2 YYREEE (reference sequence). CDR3 nucleotides: TGTGCCAGCAGCCGGGACAGGGAATCTGAGCAGTTCTTC. It codes for CASSRDRESEQFF.

The gene calls are TRBV5-1 and TRBJ2-3; 9 nucleotides match TRBD1. The CDR3 covers 15 residues. Germline CDR1 and CDR2: SGHRS and YFSETQ. The J segment lost 5 bases and the V segment lost 0 bases, leaving 4 bases of the junction unmatched. The CDR3 here is CASSLEGQGRDTQYF. Written as DNA, the CDR3 is TGCGCCAGCAGCTTGGAGGGACAGGGCAGAGATACGCAGTATTTT. Filled out from reference TRBV5-1 and TRBJ2-3, the complete variable domain reads KAGVTQTPRYLIKTRGQQVTLSCSPISGHRSVSWYQQTPGQGLQFLFEYFSETQRNKGNFPGRFSGRQFSNSRSEMNVSTLELGDSALYLCASSLEGQGRDTQYFGPGTRLTVL.